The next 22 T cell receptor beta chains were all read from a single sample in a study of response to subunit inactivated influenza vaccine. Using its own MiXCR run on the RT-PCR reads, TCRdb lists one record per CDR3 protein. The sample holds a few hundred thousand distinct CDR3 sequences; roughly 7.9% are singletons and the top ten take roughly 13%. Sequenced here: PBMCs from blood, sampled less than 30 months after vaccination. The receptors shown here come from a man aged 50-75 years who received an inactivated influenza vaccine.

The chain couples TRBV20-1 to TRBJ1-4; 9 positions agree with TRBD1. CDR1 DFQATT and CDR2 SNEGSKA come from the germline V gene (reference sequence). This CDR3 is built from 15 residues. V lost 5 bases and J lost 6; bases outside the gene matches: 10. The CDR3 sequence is CSAVQNDRGYEKLFF. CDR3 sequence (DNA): TGCAGTGCTGTACAAAACGACAGGGGGTATGAAAAACTGTTTTTT.

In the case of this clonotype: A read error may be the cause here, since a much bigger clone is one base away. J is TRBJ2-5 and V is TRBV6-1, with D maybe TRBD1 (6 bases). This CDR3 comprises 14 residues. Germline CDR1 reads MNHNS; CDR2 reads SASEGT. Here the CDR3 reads CVSLFVRDTETQYF. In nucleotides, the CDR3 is TGTGTCAGCCTTTTTGTGAGGGACACAGAGACCCAGTACTTC.

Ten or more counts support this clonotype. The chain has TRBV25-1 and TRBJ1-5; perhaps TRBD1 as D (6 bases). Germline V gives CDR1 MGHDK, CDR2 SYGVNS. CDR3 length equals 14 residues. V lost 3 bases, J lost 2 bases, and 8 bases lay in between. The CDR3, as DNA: TGTGCCAGCAGTGATCGACAGGGCAATCAGCCCCAGCATTTT. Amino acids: CASSDRQGNQPQHF.

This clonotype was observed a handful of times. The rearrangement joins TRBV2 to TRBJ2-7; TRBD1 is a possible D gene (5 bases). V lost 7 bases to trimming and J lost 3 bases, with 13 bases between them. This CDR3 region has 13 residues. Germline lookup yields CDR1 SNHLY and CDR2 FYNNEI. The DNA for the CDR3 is TGTGCCAGCACCGAACCCGACAGCTACGAGCAGTACTTC. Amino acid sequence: CASTEPDSYEQYF.

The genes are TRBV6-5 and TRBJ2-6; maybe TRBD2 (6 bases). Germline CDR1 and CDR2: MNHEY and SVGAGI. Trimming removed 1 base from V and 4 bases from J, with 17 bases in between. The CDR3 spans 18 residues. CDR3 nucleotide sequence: TGTGCCAGCAGTTACTTTGCCCCGGGGGATTCCGGGGCCAACGTCCTGACTTTC. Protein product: CASSYFAPGDSGANVLTF.

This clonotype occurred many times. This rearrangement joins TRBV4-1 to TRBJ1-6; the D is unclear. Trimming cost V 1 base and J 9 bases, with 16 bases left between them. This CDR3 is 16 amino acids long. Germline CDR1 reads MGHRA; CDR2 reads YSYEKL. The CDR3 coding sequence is TGCGCCAGCAGCCAAGCTCAGAACGCCTTGGGTTCACCCCTCCACTTT. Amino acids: CASSQAQNALGSPLHF.

The CDR3 reads CASSQRLAVYNEQFF. The CDR3, as DNA: TGTGCCAGCAGCCAGAGGCTAGCGGTATACAATGAGCAGTTCTTC. This chain uses TRBV3-1 with TRBJ2-1; 7 bases are a match to TRBD2. Germline CDR1 LGHDT, CDR2 YNNKEL (reference sequence). The CDR3 covers 15 residues. Trimming cost V 3 bases and J 4 bases; bases outside gene matches: 6.

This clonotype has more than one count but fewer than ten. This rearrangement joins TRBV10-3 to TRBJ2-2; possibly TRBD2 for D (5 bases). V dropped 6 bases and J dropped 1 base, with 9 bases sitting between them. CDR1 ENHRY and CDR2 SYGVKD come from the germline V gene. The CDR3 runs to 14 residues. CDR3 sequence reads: CAIRGAENTGELFF. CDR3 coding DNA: TGTGCCATCAGGGGAGCGGAGAACACCGGGGAGCTGTTTTTT.

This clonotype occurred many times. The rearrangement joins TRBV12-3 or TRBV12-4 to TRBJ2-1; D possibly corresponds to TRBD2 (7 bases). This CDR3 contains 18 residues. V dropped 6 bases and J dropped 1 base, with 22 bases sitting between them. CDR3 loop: CASRGQAGGGASYNEQFF. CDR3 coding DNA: TGTGCCAGCAGGGGACAAGCGGGTGGGGGGGCTTCCTACAATGAGCAGTTCTTC.

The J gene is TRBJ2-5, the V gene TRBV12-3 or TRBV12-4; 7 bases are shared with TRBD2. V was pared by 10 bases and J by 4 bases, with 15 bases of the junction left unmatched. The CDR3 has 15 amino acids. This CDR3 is CATPTGAGFRETQYF. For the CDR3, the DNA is TGTGCCACCCCAACGGGAGCGGGGTTCCGAGAGACCCAGTACTTC.

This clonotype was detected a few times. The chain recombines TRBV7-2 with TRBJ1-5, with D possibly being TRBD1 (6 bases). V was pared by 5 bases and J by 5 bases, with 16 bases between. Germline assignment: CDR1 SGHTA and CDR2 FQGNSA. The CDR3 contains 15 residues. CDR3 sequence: CASSLGGGIYQPQHF. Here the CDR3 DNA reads TGTGCCAGCAGCCTCGGAGGGGGGATTTATCAGCCCCAGCATTTT.

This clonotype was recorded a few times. For the CDR3, the DNA is TGCAGTGCTAGTACAGGGCGAGGTGGAAACACCATATATTTT. Translation gives CSASTGRGGNTIYF. This chain links TRBV20-1 with TRBJ1-3; possible D gene TRBD1, 6 bases. V was clipped by 3 bases and J by 3 bases, with 12 bases between them. Germline assignment: CDR1 DFQATT and CDR2 SNEGSKA (reference sequence). CDR3 length: 14 amino acids.

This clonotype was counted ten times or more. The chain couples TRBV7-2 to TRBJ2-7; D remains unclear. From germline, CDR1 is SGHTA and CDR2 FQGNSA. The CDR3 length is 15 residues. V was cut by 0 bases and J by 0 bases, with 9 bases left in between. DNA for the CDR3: TGTGCCAGCAGCTTAGCAGCGACGAGCTCCTACGAGCAGTACTTC. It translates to CASSLAATSSYEQYF.

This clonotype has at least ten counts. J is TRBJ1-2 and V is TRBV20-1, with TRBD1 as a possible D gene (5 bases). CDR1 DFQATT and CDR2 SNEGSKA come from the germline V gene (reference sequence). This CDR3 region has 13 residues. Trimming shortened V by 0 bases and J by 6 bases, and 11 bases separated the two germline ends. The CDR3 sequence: CSARDRGLNGYTF. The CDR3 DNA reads TGCAGTGCTAGAGATAGGGGTTTGAATGGCTACACCTTC.

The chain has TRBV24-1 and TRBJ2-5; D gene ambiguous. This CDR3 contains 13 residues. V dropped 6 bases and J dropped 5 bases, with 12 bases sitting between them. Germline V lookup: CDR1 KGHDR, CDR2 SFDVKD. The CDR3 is CATSYSAHETQYF. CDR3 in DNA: TGTGCCACCAGTTACAGCGCCCATGAGACCCAGTACTTC.

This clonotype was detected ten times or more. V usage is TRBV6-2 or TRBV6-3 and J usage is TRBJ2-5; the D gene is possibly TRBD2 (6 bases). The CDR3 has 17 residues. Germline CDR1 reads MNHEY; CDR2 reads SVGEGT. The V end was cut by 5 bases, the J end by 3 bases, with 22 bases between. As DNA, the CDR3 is TGTGCCAGCAGTCGAACGCCCGCTAGCGCCGTAGAAGAGACCCAGTACTTC. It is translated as CASSRTPASAVEETQYF.

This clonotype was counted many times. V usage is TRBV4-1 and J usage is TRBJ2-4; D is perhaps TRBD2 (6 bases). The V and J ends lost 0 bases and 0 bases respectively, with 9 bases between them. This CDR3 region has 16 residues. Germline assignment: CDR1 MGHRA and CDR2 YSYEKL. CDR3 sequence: CASSQDQGLAKNIQYF. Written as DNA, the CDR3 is TGCGCCAGCAGCCAAGATCAGGGACTAGCCAAAAACATTCAGTACTTC.

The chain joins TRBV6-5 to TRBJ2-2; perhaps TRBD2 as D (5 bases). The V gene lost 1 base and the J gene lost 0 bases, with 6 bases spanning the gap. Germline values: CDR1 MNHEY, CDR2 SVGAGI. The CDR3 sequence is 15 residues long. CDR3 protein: CASSYYGTNTGELFF. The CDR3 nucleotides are TGTGCCAGCAGTTACTACGGGACGAACACCGGGGAGCTGTTTTTT.

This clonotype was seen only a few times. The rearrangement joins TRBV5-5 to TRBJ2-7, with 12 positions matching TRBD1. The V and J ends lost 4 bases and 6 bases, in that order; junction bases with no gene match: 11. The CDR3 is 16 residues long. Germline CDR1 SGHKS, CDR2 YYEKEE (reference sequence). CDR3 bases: TGTGCCAGCAGCCGCAGGAAGGGACAGGGGGCTGGCGAGCAGTACTTC. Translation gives CASSRRKGQGAGEQYF.

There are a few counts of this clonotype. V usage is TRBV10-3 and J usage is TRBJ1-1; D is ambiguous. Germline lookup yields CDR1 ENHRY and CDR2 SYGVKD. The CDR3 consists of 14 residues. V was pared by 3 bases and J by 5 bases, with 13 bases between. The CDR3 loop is CAISDGGEGTEAFF. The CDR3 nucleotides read TGTGCCATCAGTGATGGAGGAGAAGGGACTGAAGCTTTCTTT.

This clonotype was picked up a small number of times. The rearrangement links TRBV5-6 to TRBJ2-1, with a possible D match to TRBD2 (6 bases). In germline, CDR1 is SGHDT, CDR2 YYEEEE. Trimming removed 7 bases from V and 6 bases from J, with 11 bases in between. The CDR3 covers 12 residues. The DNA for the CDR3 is TGTGCCAGCGGCCCCGGGGGCAATGAGCAGTTCTTC. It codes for CASGPGGNEQFF.

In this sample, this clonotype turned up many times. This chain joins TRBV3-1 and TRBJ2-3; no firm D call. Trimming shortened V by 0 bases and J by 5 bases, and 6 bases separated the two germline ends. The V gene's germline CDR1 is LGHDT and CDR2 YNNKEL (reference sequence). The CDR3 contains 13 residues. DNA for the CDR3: TGTGCCAGCAGCCAAGATAGGAGAGATACGCAGTATTTT. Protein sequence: CASSQDRRDTQYF.